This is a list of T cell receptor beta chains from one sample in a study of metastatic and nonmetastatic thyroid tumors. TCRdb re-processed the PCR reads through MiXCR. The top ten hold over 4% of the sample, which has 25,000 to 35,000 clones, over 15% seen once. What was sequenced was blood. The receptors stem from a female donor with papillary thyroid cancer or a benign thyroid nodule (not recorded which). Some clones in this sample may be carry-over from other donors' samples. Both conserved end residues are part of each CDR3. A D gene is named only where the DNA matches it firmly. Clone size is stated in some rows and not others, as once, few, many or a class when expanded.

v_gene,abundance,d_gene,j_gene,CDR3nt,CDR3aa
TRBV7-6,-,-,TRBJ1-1,TGTGCCAGCTTGTGGTGCGCTTTCTTT,CASLWCAFF
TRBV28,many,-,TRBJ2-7,TGTGCCAGCAGTTTGGGGTCCTACGAGCAGTACTTC,CASSLGSYEQYF
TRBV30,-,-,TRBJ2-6,TGTGCCTGGAGTGTAGGTGAATCTGGGGCCAACGTCCTGACTTTC,CAWSVGESGANVLTF
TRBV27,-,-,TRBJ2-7,TGTGCCAGCAGTTCAGGGGTCGCCTACGAGCAGTACTTC,CASSSGVAYEQYF
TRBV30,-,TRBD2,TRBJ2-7,TGTACCGGGCGGGGGATCTACGAGCAGTACTTC,CTGRGIYEQYF
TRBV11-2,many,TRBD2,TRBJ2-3,TGTGCCAGCAGCTTTGGTTTAGCGGGCCTCACAGATACGCAGTATTTT,CASSFGLAGLTDTQYF
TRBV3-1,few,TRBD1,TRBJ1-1,TGTGCCAGCAGCCAAGTAGTCCCGGGACAGGGGATTGGCACTGAAGCTTTCTTT,CASSQVVPGQGIGTEAFF
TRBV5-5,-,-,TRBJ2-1,TGTGCCAGCATCTTGATGGGTTACAGTGAGCAGTTCTTC,CASILMGYSEQFF
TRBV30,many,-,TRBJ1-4,TGTGCCTGGAGTGGGAATGAAAAACTGTTTTTT,CAWSGNEKLFF
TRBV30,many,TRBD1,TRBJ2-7,TGTGCCTGGACCAACCGAAAGACAGGGGCCTACGAGCAGTACTTC,CAWTNRKTGAYEQYF
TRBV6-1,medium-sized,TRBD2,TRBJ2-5,TGTGCCAGCGAGGGAGGTAGCGGGGGGGGAGAGACCCAGTACTTC,CASEGGSGGGETQYF
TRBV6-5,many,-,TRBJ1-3,TGTGCCAGCAGTTATGGCCGGAGCTCTGGAAACACCATATATTTT,CASSYGRSSGNTIYF
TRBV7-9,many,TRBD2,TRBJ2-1,TGTGCCAGCAGCTTAGCCGAGTCCAGCGGGGGAAGCAATGAGCAGTTCTTC,CASSLAESSGGSNEQFF
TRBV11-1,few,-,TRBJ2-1,TGTGCCAGCAGACGTGCGGGGTGGGGAGCAAACTACAATGAGCAGTTCTTC,CASRRAGWGANYNEQFF
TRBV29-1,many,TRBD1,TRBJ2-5,TGCAGCACGGAAGTGGGACAGGGGGCTACAGAGACCCAGTACTTC,CSTEVGQGATETQYF
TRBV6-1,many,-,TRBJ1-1,TGTGCCAGCAGAACCGCTACAGGGTTCGAGGCTGAAGCTTTCTTT,CASRTATGFEAEAFF
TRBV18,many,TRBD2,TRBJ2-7,TGTGCCAGCTCACCGCGGAGCGGGAGATCCTACGAGCAGTACTTC,CASSPRSGRSYEQYF
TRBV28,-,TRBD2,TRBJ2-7,TGTGCCAGCGGTTCCGCGACTAGCGGGTCCTACGAGCAGTACTTC,CASGSATSGSYEQYF
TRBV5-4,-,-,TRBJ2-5,TGTGCCATCAGCCTCAGAGCCTCTACGGGGCGAGAGACCCAGTACTTC,CAISLRASTGRETQYF
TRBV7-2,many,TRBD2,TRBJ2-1,TGTGCCAGCAGCTTACGGGGGGGTAATGAGCAGTTCTTC,CASSLRGGNEQFF
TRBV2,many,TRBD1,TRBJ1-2,TGTGCCAGCAGTGAGACAGGGCCCTATGGCTACACCTTC,CASSETGPYGYTF
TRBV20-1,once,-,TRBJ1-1,TGCAGTGCCCCCACCCTGAGGATGAACACTGAAGCTTTCTTT,CSAPTLRMNTEAFF
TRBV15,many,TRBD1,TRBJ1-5,TGTGCCACCAGCAGATTCCCAGGGGGCTATAGCAATCAGCCCCAGCATTTT,CATSRFPGGYSNQPQHF
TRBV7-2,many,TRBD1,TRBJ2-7,TGTGCCAGCAGCCCCCGGACAGGGTTCGAGGGTTACGAGCAGTACTTC,CASSPRTGFEGYEQYF
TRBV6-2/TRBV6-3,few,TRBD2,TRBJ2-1,TGTGCCATCTCTAGCGGGAGCATCTCCTACAATGAGCAGTTCTTC,CAISSGSISYNEQFF
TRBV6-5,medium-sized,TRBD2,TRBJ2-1,TGTGCCAGCAGTTACTCGACTAGCGGGATGGGTGAGCAGTTCTTC,CASSYSTSGMGEQFF
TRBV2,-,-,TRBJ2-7,TGTGCCAGCAGGCAGGGGCAGATCTTCTACGAGCAGTACTTC,CASRQGQIFYEQYF
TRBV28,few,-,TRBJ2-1,TGTGCCAGCAGTTTAGGGCTCGGGTGGGCGAATGATTTCTTC,CASSLGLGWANDFF
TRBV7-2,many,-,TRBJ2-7,TGTGCCAGCAGCTTCTATGACCCGCTAGACACCTACGAGCAGTACTTC,CASSFYDPLDTYEQYF
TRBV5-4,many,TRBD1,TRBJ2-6,TGTGCCAGCAGCTTCGGACAGGGCGACTCTGGGGCCAACGTCCTGACTTTC,CASSFGQGDSGANVLTF
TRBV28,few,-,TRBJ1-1,TGTGCCGGCCACTCTGGGGGCAGGGACACTGAAGCTTTCTTT,CAGHSGGRDTEAFF
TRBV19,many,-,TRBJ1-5,TGTGCCAGTAGTATCTACTTCAATCAGCCCCAGCATTTT,CASSIYFNQPQHF
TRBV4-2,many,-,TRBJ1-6,TGTGCCAGCAGCCGAGGACACGACGCTTCACCCCTCCACTTT,CASSRGHDASPLHF
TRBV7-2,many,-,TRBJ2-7,TGTGCCAGCAGCCGTCGGCCCGGGATCTCCTACGAGCAGTACTTC,CASSRRPGISYEQYF
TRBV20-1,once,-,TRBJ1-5,TGCAGTGCTAGAGATGAGGGAACCCACAATCAGCCCCAGCATTTT,CSARDEGTHNQPQHF
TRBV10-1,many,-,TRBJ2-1,TGCGCCAACTCGAGTGGCCAGGTGGGCTTATGGGGGGATGAGCAGTTCTTC,CANSSGQVGLWGDEQFF
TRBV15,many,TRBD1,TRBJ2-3,TGTGCCACCAGCAGACGGGACAGTAGCACAGATACGCAGTATTTT,CATSRRDSSTDTQYF